This T cell receptor beta chain was retrieved from a study of OX40 agonist ivuxolimab in advanced cancers. Study findings and constraints: Certain nonresponding patients likewise had low normalized T-cell clonal expansion. At 0.1 to 3.0 mg/kg, CD4+ and CD8+ blood T cells expanded clonally by week 6.

Notes on this clone: Antigen unknown.

Data came from immunoSEQ multiplex PCR; TCRdb stores just in-frame clones and leaves some out. Here the sample spans about 58,000 clones, roughly 77% being singletons. Trimming took 4 bases from V and 5 from J, leaving 14 bases between them. The CDR3 is 14 amino acids. Germline values: CDR1 KGHSH, CDR2 LQKENI. This specimen was CD4+ or CD8+ T cells sorted from blood, taken in a trial of the OX40 agonist ivuxolimab. The TCR sequence derives from an adult with an advanced solid tumor such as melanoma, head and neck, liver or kidney cancer. V usage is TRBV18 and J usage is TRBJ2-5; TRBD1 is a possible D gene (6 bases). CDR3: CASSQMTGTETQYF. In DNA, the CDR3 is TGTGCCAGCTCACAGATGACAGGAACTGAGACCCAGTACTTC.